This TCR beta chain appears in the sequencing data of a study of tumor and adjacent non-tumor tissue in lung cancer. A modified ARM-PCR protocol with three rounds of nested PCR amplified TCRbeta. TCRdb itself ran the multiplex PCR reads through MiXCR, one entry per CDR3 protein. This table holds around 200,000 distinct CDR3 sequences, around 70% found once. The CDR3 contains 13 residues. Germline values: CDR1 MNHEY, CDR2 SVGEGT. No cell sorting was done before RNA was extracted from the tissue. The sequence derives from a man aged 55-75 years with non-small cell lung cancer. The chain employs TRBV6-2 or TRBV6-3 and TRBJ2-5; tentative D call: TRBD2 (5 bases). The source material was lung tumor tissue. The CDR3 DNA sequence: TGTGATACCCGGGATACGAATAAAGAGACCCAGTACTTC. Translating gives CDTRDTNKETQYF.